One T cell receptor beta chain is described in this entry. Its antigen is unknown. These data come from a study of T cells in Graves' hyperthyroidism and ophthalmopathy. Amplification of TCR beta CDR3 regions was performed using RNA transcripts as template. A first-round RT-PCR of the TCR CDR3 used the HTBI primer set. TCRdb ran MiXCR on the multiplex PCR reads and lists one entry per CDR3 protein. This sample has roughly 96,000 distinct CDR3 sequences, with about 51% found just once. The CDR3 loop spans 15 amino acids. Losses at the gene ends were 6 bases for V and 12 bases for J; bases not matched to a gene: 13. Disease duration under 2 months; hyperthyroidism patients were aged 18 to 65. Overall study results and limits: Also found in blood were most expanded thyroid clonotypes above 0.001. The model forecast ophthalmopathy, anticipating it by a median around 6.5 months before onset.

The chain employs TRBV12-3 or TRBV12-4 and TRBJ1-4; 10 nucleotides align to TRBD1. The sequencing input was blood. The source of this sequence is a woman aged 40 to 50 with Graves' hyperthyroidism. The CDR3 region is CASRQRLAGTGELFF. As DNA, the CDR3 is TGTGCCAGCAGGCAAAGACTAGCGGGGACAGGGGAACTGTTTTTT.